These T cell receptor beta chains were read from a single sample in a study of beta chain features in type 1 diabetes. The table came from immunoSEQ multiplex PCR; TCRdb's copy has only in-frame clones and leaves some out. The sample includes about 250,000 clones, 13% to 15% of them seen just once. Sequenced input: naive CD4+ T cells from blood. These receptor sequences come from a woman in her forties in good health. The CDR3 runs from the conserved cysteine through the conserved F or W. The order of the fields is D gene, V gene, clone size, J gene, CDR3 protein, CDR3 DNA. A D gene is named only where the DNA matches it firmly. Rows may omit the clone size; those that give it use once, few, many or a size class.

TRBD1	TRBV5-1	NA	TRBJ1-2	CASRSLQQGARHGYTF	TGCGCCAGCAGGTCCCTGCAACAGGGGGCGCGACATGGCTACACCTTC
NA	TRBV7-2	few	TRBJ1-1	CASSLTGLNTEAFF	TGTGCCAGCAGCCTTACAGGGTTGAACACTGAAGCTTTCTTT
TRBD1	TRBV11-2	NA	TRBJ2-7	CASSLNRGFYEQYF	TGTGCCAGCAGCCTAAACAGGGGATTCTACGAGCAGTACTTC
NA	TRBV5-1	NA	TRBJ2-6	CASSPAGANVLTF	TGCGCCAGCAGCCCAGCTGGGGCCAACGTCCTGACTTTC
NA	TRBV7-9	few	TRBJ1-2	CASSPWGGANYGYTF	TGTGCCAGCAGCCCCTGGGGGGGAGCTAACTATGGCTACACCTTC
NA	TRBV21-1	few	TRBJ1-2	CASGWDSQGFGYTF	TGTGCCAGCGGTTGGGACAGCCAGGGTTTTGGCTACACCTTC
NA	TRBV20-1	NA	TRBJ1-2	CSAPDSGGYTF	TGCAGTGCTCCGGACAGCGGCGGCTACACCTTC
NA	TRBV5-1	few	TRBJ2-6	CASSLDGFTGSGANVLTF	TGCGCCAGCAGCTTGGATGGGTTCACGGGCTCTGGGGCCAACGTCCTGACTTTC
NA	TRBV11-2	few	TRBJ2-7	CASMLQDYEQYF	TGTGCCAGCATGCTACAGGACTACGAGCAGTACTTC
NA	TRBV5-5	few	TRBJ2-7	CASSAQGSYEQYF	TGTGCCAGCAGCGCACAGGGCTCCTACGAGCAGTACTTC
NA	TRBV5-6	NA	TRBJ2-4	CASSLGGLSIGGIQYF	TGTGCCAGCAGCTTGGGCGGGCTCTCGATAGGCGGCATTCAGTACTTC
NA	TRBV5-6	few	TRBJ1-2	CASSLASGTNYGYTF	TGTGCCAGCAGCTTAGCGTCGGGAACCAACTATGGCTACACCTTC
TRBD1	TRBV27	NA	TRBJ1-1	CASSTGVGTEAFF	TGTGCCAGCAGTACAGGGGTAGGTACTGAAGCTTTCTTT
NA	TRBV29-1	NA	TRBJ1-1	CSVAWGGNTEAFF	TGCAGCGTTGCTTGGGGGGGGAACACTGAAGCTTTCTTT
NA	TRBV18	few	TRBJ2-1	CASSPPRGNEQFF	TGTGCCAGCTCACCACCACGCGGTAATGAGCAGTTCTTC
TRBD1	TRBV7-7	NA	TRBJ1-1	CASSLTPGQVAFF	TGTGCCAGCAGCTTAACCCCGGGACAGGTGGCTTTCTTT
TRBD1	TRBV18	few	TRBJ1-4	CASSPQDRDEKLFF	TGTGCCAGCTCACCACAGGACAGGGATGAAAAACTGTTTTTT
NA	TRBV10-3	few	TRBJ2-3	CATSGEPSTDTQYF	TGTGCCACCTCGGGGGAACCTAGCACAGATACGCAGTATTTT
TRBD2	TRBV7-7	NA	TRBJ2-3	CASSPFIAGGTDTQYF	TGTGCCAGCAGCCCCTTCATAGCGGGGGGCACAGATACGCAGTATTTT
NA	TRBV18	few	TRBJ1-2	CASSPLKDRGSYGYTF	TGTGCCAGCTCACCACTCAAAGACCGAGGATCCTATGGCTACACCTTC
NA	TRBV6-1	NA	TRBJ2-7	CASSEVGRGSSYEQYF	TGTGCCAGCAGTGAAGTTGGGCGGGGAAGCTCCTACGAGCAGTACTTC
NA	TRBV6-1	NA	TRBJ1-6	CASSGGRGYNSPLHF	TGTGCCAGCAGTGGGGGCAGGGGCTATAATTCACCCCTCCACTTT
NA	TRBV5-1	few	TRBJ2-7	CASSLTGTTYEQYF	TGCGCCAGCAGCTTGACCGGGACAACCTACGAGCAGTACTTC
NA	TRBV19	few	TRBJ2-1	CASSWPDNEQFF	TGTGCCAGTAGTTGGCCCGACAATGAGCAGTTCTTC
TRBD1	TRBV19	NA	TRBJ1-6	CASSIRDRTPLHF	TGTGCCAGTAGTATTCGGGACAGGACACCCCTCCACTTT